These T cell receptor beta chains were read from a single sample in a study of blood T cell repertoires in COVID-19. Assay: immunoSEQ multiplex PCR; the TCRdb copy retains only in-frame clones and omits some. The repertoire holds about 220,000 clones, roughly 88% seen once, with around 3.8% in the top ten. The sequencing sample was made of PBMCs or T cells enriched from blood (not recorded which). These receptor sequences come from a woman aged 40 to 50 with acute COVID-19. The CDR3 runs from the conserved cysteine through the conserved F or W. A D gene is named only where the DNA matches it firmly. A row's size may be missing; if present it is once, few, many or a size class.

j_call d_call v_call clone_size cdr3_nt cdr3_aa
TRBJ2-5 NA TRBV5-1 NA TGCGCCAGCAGCTTGGTGCCTATCCAAGAGACCCAGTACTTC CASSLVPIQETQYF
TRBJ2-1 NA TRBV19 NA TGTGCCAGTAGGGAGGGAAGCGCCTACTCGAAGTACAATGAGCAGTTCTTC CASREGSAYSKYNEQFF
TRBJ1-2 TRBD1 TRBV20-1 NA TGCAGTGCTAGTGAGACAGGGGGAGGTCGAGATGGCTACACCTTC CSASETGGGRDGYTF
TRBJ1-1 TRBD1 TRBV5-6 NA TGTGCCAGCAGCAAGCAGAGACAGGGCGTGAACACTGAAGCTTTCTTT CASSKQRQGVNTEAFF
TRBJ1-2 NA TRBV30 NA TGTGCCTGGAGGGGCAGGGTCCAGCTAAACTATGGCTACACCTTC CAWRGRVQLNYGYTF
TRBJ1-2 TRBD1 TRBV29-1 NA TGCAGCGTTGAAGGACAGGGGTCAGGGGGCTACACCTTC CSVEGQGSGGYTF
TRBJ1-1 NA TRBV30 NA TGTGCCTGGAGTGTTACAGGTGAGGCTTTCTTT CAWSVTGEAFF
TRBJ2-1 NA TRBV11-3 NA TGTGCCAGCAGCTTAGAGCCAGGGCCCCCCTACAATGAGCAGTTCTTC CASSLEPGPPYNEQFF
TRBJ1-3 TRBD1 TRBV27 NA TGTGCCAGCCGGGACAGCTCTGGAAACACCATATATTTT CASRDSSGNTIYF
TRBJ2-3 NA TRBV12-3/TRBV12-4 NA TGTGCCAGCAGTTTACAGGGCCCAGATACGCAGTATTTT CASSLQGPDTQYF
TRBJ1-2 NA TRBV4-1 few TGCGCCAGCAGCCACGGCGGCCCATTTCAGGGGCCCCATGGCTACACCTTC CASSHGGPFQGPHGYTF
TRBJ1-1 TRBD1 TRBV15 once TGTGCCACCAGCAGAGGGGACAGGTCCCCTAACACTGAAGCTTTCTTT CATSRGDRSPNTEAFF
TRBJ2-3 NA TRBV5-1 NA TGCGCCAGCAGTTCAGGGGGGATACGCACAGATACGCAGTATTTT CASSSGGIRTDTQYF
TRBJ2-7 NA TRBV27 NA TGTGCCAGCAGTTTAATAGGCCAGGTTTACGAGCAGTACTTC CASSLIGQVYEQYF
TRBJ2-1 TRBD1 TRBV19 NA TGTGCCAGTAGTTACAGGGGGAGTGAGCAGTTCTTC CASSYRGSEQFF
TRBJ1-6 NA TRBV7-2 NA TGTGCCAGCAGCGCAGTACAGCTTAGTAATTCACCCCTCCACTTT CASSAVQLSNSPLHF
TRBJ1-1 NA TRBV9 NA TGTGCCAGCAGCGTAGCCATCACTGAAGCTTTCTTT CASSVAITEAFF
TRBJ1-3 TRBD1 TRBV4-2 few TGTGCCAGCAGCCAAGATGTGAGGACAGGAGCTGGAAACACCATATATTTT CASSQDVRTGAGNTIYF
TRBJ1-2 TRBD1 TRBV27 NA TGTGCCAGCAGTTTGAAGGCGGCAGGGGGGAACGGCTACACCTTC CASSLKAAGGNGYTF
TRBJ1-2 NA TRBV2 few TGTGCCAGCAGTGAATTGAGGGTCTATGGCTACACCTTC CASSELRVYGYTF
TRBJ1-2 TRBD1 TRBV18 NA TGTGCCAGCTCACCACGGGACAGGGCCTATTATGGCTACACCTTC CASSPRDRAYYGYTF